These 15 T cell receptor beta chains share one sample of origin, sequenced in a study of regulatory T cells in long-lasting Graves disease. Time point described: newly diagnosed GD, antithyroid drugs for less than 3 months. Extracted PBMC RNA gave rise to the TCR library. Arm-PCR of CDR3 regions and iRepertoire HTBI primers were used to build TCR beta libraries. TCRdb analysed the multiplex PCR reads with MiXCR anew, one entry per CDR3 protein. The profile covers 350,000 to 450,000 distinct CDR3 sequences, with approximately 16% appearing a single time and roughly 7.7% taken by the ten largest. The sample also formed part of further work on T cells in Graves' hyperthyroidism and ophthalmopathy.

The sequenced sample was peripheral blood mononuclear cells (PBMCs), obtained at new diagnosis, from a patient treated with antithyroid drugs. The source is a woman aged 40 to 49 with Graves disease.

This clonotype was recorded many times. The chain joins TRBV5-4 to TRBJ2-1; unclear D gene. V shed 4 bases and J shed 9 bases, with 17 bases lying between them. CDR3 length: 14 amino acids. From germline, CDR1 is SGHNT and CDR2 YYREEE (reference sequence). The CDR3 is CASSPGVLSGEQFF. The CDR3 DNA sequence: TGTGCCAGCAGCCCCGGAGTGCTAAGTGGTGAGCAGTTCTTC. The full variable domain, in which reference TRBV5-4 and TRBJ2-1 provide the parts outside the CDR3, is ETGVTQSPTHLIKTRGQQVTLRCSSQSGHNTVSWYQQALGQGPQFIFQYYREEENGRGNFPPRFSGLQFPNYSSELNVNALELDDSALYLCASSPGVLSGEQFFGPGTRLTVL.

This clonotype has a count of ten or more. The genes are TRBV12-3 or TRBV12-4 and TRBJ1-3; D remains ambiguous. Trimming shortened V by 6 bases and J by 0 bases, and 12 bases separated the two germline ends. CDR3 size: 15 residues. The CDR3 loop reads CASRPLLRSGNTIYF. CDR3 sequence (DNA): TGTGCCAGCAGGCCCCTATTACGCTCTGGAAACACCATATATTTT.

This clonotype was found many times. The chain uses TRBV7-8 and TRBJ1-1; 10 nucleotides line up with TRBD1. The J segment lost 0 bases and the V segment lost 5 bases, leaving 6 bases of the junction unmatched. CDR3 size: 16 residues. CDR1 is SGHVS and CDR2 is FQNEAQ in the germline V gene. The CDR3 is CASSPTTGGMNTEAFF. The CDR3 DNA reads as TGTGCCAGCAGCCCTACGACAGGGGGCATGAACACTGAAGCTTTCTTT.

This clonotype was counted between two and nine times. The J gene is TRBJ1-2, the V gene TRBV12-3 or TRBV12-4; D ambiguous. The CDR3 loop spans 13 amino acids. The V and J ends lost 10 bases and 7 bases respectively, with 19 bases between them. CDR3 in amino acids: CAIPSPEGFGYTF. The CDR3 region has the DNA TGTGCCATCCCATCCCCTGAAGGGTTTGGCTACACCTTC.

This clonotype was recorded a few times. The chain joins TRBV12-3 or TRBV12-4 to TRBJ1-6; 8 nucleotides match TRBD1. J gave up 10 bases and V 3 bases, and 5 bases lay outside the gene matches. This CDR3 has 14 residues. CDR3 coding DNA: TGTGCCAGCAGTTTTCAGGGGGCGGAATCACCCCTCCACTTT. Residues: CASSFQGAESPLHF.

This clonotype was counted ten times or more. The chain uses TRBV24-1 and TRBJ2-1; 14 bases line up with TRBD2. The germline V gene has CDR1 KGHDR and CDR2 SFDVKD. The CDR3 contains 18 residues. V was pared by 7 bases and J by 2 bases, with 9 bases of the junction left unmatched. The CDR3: CATSVTSGRAGTYNEQFF. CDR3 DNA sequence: TGTGCCACCAGCGTGACTAGCGGGAGGGCCGGAACCTACAATGAGCAGTTCTTC.

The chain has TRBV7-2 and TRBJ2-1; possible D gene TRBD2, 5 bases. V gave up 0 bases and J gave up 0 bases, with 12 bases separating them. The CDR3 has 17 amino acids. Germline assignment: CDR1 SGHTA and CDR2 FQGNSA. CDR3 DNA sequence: TGTGCCAGCAGCTTAGCGTGGGTAACTAGCTCCTACAATGAGCAGTTCTTC. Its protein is CASSLAWVTSSYNEQFF.

DNA of the CDR3: TGTGCCAGCAGCTTAGGGGACAGTTTCTCCTACGAGCAGTACTTC. Translation gives CASSLGDSFSYEQYF. The rearrangement uses TRBV5-5 and TRBJ2-7; 7 bases are a match to TRBD1. The CDR3 sequence is 15 residues long. V lost 2 bases, J lost 0 bases, and 5 bases stayed unmatched. Looked up from germline, CDR1 is SGHKS and CDR2 is YYEKEE (reference sequence).

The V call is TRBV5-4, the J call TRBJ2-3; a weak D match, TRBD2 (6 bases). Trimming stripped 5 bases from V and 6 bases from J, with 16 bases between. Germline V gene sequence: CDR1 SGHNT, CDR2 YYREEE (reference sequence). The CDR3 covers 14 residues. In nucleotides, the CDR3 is TGTGCCAGCAGTCGGGAGATTCGGGCGGATACGCAGTATTTT. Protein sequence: CASSREIRADTQYF.

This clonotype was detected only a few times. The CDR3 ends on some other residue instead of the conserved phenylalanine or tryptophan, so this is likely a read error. CDR3 nucleotides: TGCAGTGCTAGAGATAGTCGGTCGGGGGCCTCCTATGGCTACACCTTA. Translated, it gives CSARDSRSGASYGYTL. The chain recombines TRBV20-1 with TRBJ1-2; a weak D match, TRBD1 (6 bases). The germline CDR1 and CDR2 sequences are DFQATT and SNEGSKA (reference sequence). The CDR3 has 16 amino acids. V was pared by 0 bases and J by 4 bases, with 18 bases between.

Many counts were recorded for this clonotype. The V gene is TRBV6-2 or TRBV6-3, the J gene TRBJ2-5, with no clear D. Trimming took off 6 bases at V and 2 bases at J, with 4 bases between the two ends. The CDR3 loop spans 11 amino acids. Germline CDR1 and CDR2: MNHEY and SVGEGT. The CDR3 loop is CASSKQETQYF. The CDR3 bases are TGTGCCAGCAGCAAACAAGAGACCCAGTACTTC.

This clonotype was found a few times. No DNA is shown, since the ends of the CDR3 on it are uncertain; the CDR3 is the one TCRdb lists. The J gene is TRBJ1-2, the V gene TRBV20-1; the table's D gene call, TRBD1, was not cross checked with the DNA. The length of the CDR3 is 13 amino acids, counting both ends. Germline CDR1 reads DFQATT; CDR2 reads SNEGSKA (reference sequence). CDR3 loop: CSAVPGLGYGCTF.

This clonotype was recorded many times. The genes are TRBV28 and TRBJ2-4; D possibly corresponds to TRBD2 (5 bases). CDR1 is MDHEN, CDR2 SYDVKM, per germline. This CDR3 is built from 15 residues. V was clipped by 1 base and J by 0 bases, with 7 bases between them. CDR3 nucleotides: TGTGCCAGCAGTTTATATGGACTAGCCAAAAACATTCAGTACTTC. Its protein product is CASSLYGLAKNIQYF.

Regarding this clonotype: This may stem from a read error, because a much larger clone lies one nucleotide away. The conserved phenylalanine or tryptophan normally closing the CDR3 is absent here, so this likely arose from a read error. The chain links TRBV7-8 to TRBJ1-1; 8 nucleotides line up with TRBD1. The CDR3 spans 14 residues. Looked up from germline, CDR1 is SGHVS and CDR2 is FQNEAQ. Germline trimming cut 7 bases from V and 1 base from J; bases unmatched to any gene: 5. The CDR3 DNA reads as TGTGCCAGCATCCCAGGGGGCGGGAACACTGAAGCTTTCTCT. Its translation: CASIPGGGNTEAFS.

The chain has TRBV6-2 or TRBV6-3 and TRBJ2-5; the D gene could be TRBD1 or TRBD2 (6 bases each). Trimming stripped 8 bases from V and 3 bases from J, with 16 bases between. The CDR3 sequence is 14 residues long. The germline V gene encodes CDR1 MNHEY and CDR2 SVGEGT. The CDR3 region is CASDDGGVKETQYF. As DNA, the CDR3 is TGTGCCAGCGACGACGGGGGCGTAAAAGAGACCCAGTACTTC.